This T cell receptor (beta chain) emerged from a study of Graves' ophthalmopathy and Graves' hyperthyroidism (dated by TCRdb to the late 2010s). About the investigation overall: Peripheral blood samples were taken at the time of initial diagnosis, before any treatment was given. To explore V-J signatures distinguishing ophthalmopathy from hyperthyroidism, a discovery set of 100 patients (about 44 ophthalmopathy, around 55 stable hyperthyroidism) was enrolled. T-cell repertoires of thyroid tissue and blood were compared in five or six hyperthyroidism patients. The 80 to 100 discovery patients were randomly divided into training and test sets at a 7:3 ratio. Following sampling, methimazole starting at 30 mg daily was administered to hyperthyroidism patients, and high-dose intravenous methylprednisolone was administered to ophthalmopathy patients. In total, some 130 blood samples were TCR-sequenced: under 45 ophthalmopathy, some 75 hyperthyroidism and some 17 hyperthyroidism-to-ophthalmopathy patients. An independent validation cohort was composed of 18 to 20 hyperthyroidism patients and 17 patients who later progressed from hyperthyroidism to ophthalmopathy. To tell Graves' ophthalmopathy apart from Graves' hyperthyroidism, and to predict which patients would progress to ophthalmopathy, the study relied on TCR beta repertoire signatures. Here is what the overall study found, with its caveats: In cross-validation, the 13-signature model distinguished ophthalmopathy from stable hyperthyroidism with just over 85% sensitivity and 81% to 82% specificity, while in the test set the corresponding values were about 79% and 69%. Most expanded thyroid clonotypes with frequency above 0.001 were also detected in blood, suggesting blood repertoires may reflect the thyroid immune response. In validation, the model predicted ophthalmopathy progression with 55% to 71% sensitivity and less than 80% specificity; more than ten predicted patients were CT-confirmed with GO in a median of 6.5 months. No statistical method was used to set the sample size in advance, and the investigators knew which group each participant was assigned to.

A patient counted as having stable hyperthyroidism if there was no progression to ophthalmopathy within 18 months of follow-up. Patients with hyperthyroidism were aged 18 to 65 years, had been newly diagnosed, and had a disease duration of less than 2 months. Patients with other autoimmune diseases, uncontrolled infections, pregnancy or lactation were excluded from the study. Clinical symptoms, serum thyroxine, TRAb, thyroid ultrasound and orbital computed tomography were used for diagnosis. Using Ficoll-Paque density gradient centrifugation, PBMCs were isolated from less than 13 ml of fresh peripheral blood. Total RNA was extracted with Trizol reagent and quality-checked on an Agilent 2100 Bioanalyzer. In this sample, this clonotype turned up many times. There is no known antigen for this receptor. No much larger clone exists at a distance of one base, and base qualities are not known. TCR beta CDR3 regions were amplified from RNA transcripts for repertoire sequencing. The first round of RT-PCR was done with HTBI primers and the Qiagen OneStep RT-PCR kit, and was followed by a second round of multiplex PCR, then size selection and purification. The libraries underwent paired-end sequencing with 100 bp reads on an Illumina HiSeq2000. Per the authors' processing: Reads were processed with SOAPnuke, discarding reads with adapters, uncalled bases, mean Phred below 15, or no exact constant-primer or identifier match. High-quality paired reads were merged with COPE v1.2.5. Each unique nucleotide sequence was defined as a clonotype, and clonotypes were aligned to IMGT TRB V, D and J references with MiTCR v1.1. The analysis was limited to V-J combinations with a frequency above 0.0001, which together covered around 99% of the repertoires. For each V-J combination, a TCR clonal expansion and chaos score was defined as F50 clonal expansion divided by the chaos observed in the TCRdist matrix. Welch's t-statistics and random forest were used to reduce the features to roughly 14 V-J combinations, which were then used as input to a naive Bayes classifier. The similarity between thyroid and blood repertoires was quantified using the Morisita-Horn index. TCRdb reran the public reads through fastp at Q25 and MiXCR, keeping productive beta chains. For every CDR3 protein sequence, its rows merge into one entry that carries the most common genes and DNA. These V and J calls derive from TCRdb rather than the authors' analysis. The sample table holds 350,000 to 400,000 distinct CDR3 sequences, of which approximately 15% were seen once. The ten most abundant clones make up about 7% of the sample.

V ends up 5 bases short and J 8 bases short, with an unmatched junction base count of 8. The CDR3 covers 13 residues, taking in both the cysteine and the phenylalanine. Only the CDR3 portion is preserved as DNA: 39 bases, with reading frame beginning at the first base. The sequence derives from a woman aged 18-29 years with stable Graves' hyperthyroidism. Donor details come from another sample of the same person, matched by shared clones. The receptor chain draws on TRBV12-3 or TRBV12-4 and TRBJ1-2; the junction holds 7 bases that match TRBD1. The sample comprised peripheral blood. At the DNA level, the sequence is TGTGCCAGCAGTGGACGGGACAGTCAAGGCTACACCTTC. Its protein product is CASSGRDSQGYTF.